The source of this TCR beta chain is a study of T-cell memory formation after mild COVID-19. TCRdb passed the 5' RACE reads through MiXCR, listing each CDR3 protein once. The table shows approximately 260,000 distinct CDR3 sequences, with about a sixth occurring only once. Germline CDR1 reads SNHLY; CDR2 reads FYNNEI. The V and J ends lost 3 bases and 3 bases respectively, with 9 bases between them. The CDR3 consists of 13 residues. This clonotype was observed a handful of times. The sequence derives from a man aged 18 to 29 who had mild COVID-19 (a few samples of this study predate the infection). Cell type and time point are not known. The chain is built from TRBV2 and TRBJ2-7; D is uncertain. The sequenced sample was PBMCs or a T cell subset sorted from them (not recorded which). CDR3 amino acids: CASSDPPVYEQYF. The CDR3, as DNA: TGTGCCAGCAGTGATCCACCAGTCTACGAGCAGTACTTC.